This record looks at one TCR beta chain sequence and its context. The CDR3 is 18 amino acids. V was trimmed by 3 bases and J by 6 bases, leaving 25 bases between them. CDR1 MDHEN and CDR2 SYDVKM come from the germline V gene. This record belongs to a study of blood T cells in healthy people across ages. Study-wide context: Template-switching capture recovered about one barcoded beta molecule per two T cells.

Donation came from healthy Caucasian individuals in Russia who were aged roughly 6 to 95. A second 7 to 11 cycle PCR used barcoded and J-beta primers. MiXCR, run by TCRdb on the 5' RACE reads, gives a single entry per CDR3 protein. In the table there are about 1.8 million distinct CDR3 sequences, roughly 50% of which are singletons. This sequence was found in a woman aged 40 to 55 in good health. Sequencing was done on a sample of blood. The genes are TRBV28 and TRBJ2-3; D call uncertain. CDR3 DNA sequence: TGTGCCAGCAGTTTTCAACCCACCGGTCGCAGCCTGGGGGATACGCAGTATTTT. It codes for CASSFQPTGRSLGDTQYF.